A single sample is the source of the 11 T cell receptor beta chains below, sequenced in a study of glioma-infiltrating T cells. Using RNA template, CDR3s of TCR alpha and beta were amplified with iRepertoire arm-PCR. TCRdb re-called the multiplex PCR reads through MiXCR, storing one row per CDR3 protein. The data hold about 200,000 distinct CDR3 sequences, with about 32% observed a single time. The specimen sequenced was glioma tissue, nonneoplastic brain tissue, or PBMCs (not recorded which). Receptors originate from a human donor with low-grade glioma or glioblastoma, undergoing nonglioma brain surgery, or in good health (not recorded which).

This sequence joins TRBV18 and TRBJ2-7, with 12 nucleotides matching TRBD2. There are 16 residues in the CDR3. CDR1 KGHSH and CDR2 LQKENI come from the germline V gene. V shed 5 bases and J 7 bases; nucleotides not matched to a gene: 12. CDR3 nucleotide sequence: TGTGCCAGCTCATCGACTAGCGGGAGTGGGTTTGGAGAGCAGTACTTC. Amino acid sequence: CASSSTSGSGFGEQYF. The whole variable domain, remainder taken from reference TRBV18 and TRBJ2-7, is NAGVMQNPRHLVRRRGQEARLRCSPMKGHSHVYWYRQLPEEGLKFMVYLQKENIIDESGMPKERFSAEFPKEGPSILRIQQVVRGDSAAYFCASSSTSGSGFGEQYFGPGTRLTVT.

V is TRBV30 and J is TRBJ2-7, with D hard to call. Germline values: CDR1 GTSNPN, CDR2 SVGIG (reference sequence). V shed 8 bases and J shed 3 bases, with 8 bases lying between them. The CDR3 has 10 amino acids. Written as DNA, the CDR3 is TGTGCCGCGTCAAACTACGAGCAGTACTTC. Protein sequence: CAASNYEQYF.

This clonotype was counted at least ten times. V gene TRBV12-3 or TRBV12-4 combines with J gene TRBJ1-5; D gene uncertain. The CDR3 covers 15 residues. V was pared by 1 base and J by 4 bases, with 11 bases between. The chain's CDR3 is CASSLGARGNQPQHF. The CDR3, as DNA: TGTGCCAGCAGTTTAGGAGCCCGCGGAAATCAGCCCCAGCATTTT.

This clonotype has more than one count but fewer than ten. The CDR3 nucleotides are TGTGCCAGCTCACCCTCACAGGGGGCGGAGACTGAAGCTTTCTTT. Translation gives CASSPSQGAETEAFF. The chain carries TRBV18 and TRBJ1-1, with 9 bases matching TRBD1. V gave up 3 bases and J gave up 5 bases; unmatched junction bases: 7. The CDR3 loop spans 15 amino acids. Germline-derived CDR1 and CDR2 are KGHSH and LQKENI.

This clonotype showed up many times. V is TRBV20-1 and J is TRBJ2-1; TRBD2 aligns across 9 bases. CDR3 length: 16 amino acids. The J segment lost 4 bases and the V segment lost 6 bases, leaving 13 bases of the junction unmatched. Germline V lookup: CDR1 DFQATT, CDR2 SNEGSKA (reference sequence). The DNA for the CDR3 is TGCAGTGCCAAAAAACCGGGACTAGCTATTTACAATGAGCAGTTCTTC. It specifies CSAKKPGLAIYNEQFF.

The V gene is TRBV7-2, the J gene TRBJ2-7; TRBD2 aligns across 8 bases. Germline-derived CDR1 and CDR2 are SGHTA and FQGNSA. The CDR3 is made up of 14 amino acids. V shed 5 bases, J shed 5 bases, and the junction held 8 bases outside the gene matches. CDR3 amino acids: CASSPVSGSDEQYF. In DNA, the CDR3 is TGTGCCAGCAGCCCAGTCAGCGGGAGCGACGAGCAGTACTTC.

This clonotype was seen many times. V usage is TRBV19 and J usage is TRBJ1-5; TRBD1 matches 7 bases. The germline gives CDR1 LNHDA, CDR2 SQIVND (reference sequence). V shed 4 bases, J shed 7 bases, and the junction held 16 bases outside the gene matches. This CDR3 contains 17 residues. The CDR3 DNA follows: TGTGCCAGTAGTAGATCCGGACAGGCCTATGGGGGCCAGCCCCAGCATTTT. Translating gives CASSRSGQAYGGQPQHF.

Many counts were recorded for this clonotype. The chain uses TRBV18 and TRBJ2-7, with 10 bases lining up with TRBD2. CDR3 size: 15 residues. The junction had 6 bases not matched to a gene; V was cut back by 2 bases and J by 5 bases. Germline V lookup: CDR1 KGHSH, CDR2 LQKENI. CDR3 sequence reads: CASSPETSGMNEQYF. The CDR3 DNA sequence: TGTGCCAGCTCACCAGAAACTAGCGGGATGAACGAGCAGTACTTC.

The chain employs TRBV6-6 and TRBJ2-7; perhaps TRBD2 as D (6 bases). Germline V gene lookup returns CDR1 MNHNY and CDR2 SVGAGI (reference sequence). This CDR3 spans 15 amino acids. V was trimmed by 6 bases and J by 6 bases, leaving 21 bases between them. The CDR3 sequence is CASRSAIADRGEQYF. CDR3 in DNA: TGTGCCAGCAGGTCGGCTATAGCGGACCGGGGCGAGCAGTACTTC.

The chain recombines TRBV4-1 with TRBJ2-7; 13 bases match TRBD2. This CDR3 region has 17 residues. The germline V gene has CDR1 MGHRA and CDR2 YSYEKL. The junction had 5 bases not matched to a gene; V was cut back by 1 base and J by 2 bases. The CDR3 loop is CASSQGKTSGGPYEQYF. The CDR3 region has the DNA TGCGCCAGCAGCCAAGGCAAGACTAGCGGGGGGCCCTACGAGCAGTACTTC.

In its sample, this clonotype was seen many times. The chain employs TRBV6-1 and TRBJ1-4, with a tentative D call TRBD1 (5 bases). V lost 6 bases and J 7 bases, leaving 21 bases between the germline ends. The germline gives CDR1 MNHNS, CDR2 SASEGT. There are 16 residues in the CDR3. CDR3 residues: CASSLLDAGGIEKLFF. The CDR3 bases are TGTGCCAGCAGCCTCTTGGACGCCGGGGGGATTGAAAAACTGTTTTTT.